The entry below describes one TCR beta chain. No antigen is known for it. Base qualities were left out, and no much larger clone turns up one base away. Libraries were constructed by the immunoSEQ multiplex PCR assay. Imported from immuneACCESS, the table was reduced by TCRdb to in-frame sequences with V and J called. These copies leave out some clones; in studies compared against another copy, an unresolved V gene accounts for under half, and the cause of the remainder is not known. This sample comprises roughly 70,000 clones, about nine tenths of them detected only once. The top ten hold 35% to 50% of the sample. These data come from a study of radiotherapy plus CTLA-4 blockade in lung cancer (dated 2018 in TCRdb). As for the study more broadly: Among the enrolled patients, 18% had an objective response, and approximately 33% reached disease control. General conclusions and limits of the study: The strongest predictors of response were reported to be early dynamic shifts in blood T cell clones along with a rise in serum interferon-beta following radiation. After treatment with radiotherapy and ipilimumab, TCR clones that came from tumors expanded in the peripheral blood.

The CDR3 covers 14 residues, taking in both the cysteine and the phenylalanine. The retained sequence is limited to the CDR3, 42 bases, with the frame set at the first base. For CDR1 and CDR2, the germline V gene lists SGHTA and FQGNSA. Between the V and J ends, shortened by 3 bases and 1 base respectively, the junction contains 9 bases. Focal radiation therapy combined with CTLA-4 blockade (ipilimumab) was tested in patients with chemo-refractory metastatic non-small-cell lung cancer. The chain is assembled from TRBV7-2 and TRBJ2-5; the D gene cannot be named for sure. The specimen was peripheral blood, collected from a patient treated with radiotherapy plus ipilimumab. The receptor comes from a human donor with non-small cell lung cancer that progressed on radiotherapy plus ipilimumab. The CDR3 reads as follows: CASSFRGLQETQYF. Here is the DNA: TGTGCCAGCAGCTTCCGCGGCCTCCAAGAGACCCAGTACTTC.